The 14 T cell receptor beta chains below all came from one sample that was sequenced in a study of T cell repertoires in ileal Crohn's disease (dated by TCRdb to the late 2010s). Library preparation was by the immunoSEQ multiplex PCR assay. This is the immuneACCESS table as TCRdb keeps it, with only in-frame sequences that have V and J called. A part of the clones is gone; compared with another copy, unresolved V genes explain less than half, and the rest is unexplained. For this sample the table gives about 30,000 clones, of which about 81% were detected only once. Together, the top ten hold around 5.6% of the sample. Sequencing was carried out using ileal tissue. The receptors were gathered from an adult with Crohn's disease.

The J gene is TRBJ2-7, the V gene TRBV18; 9 nucleotides agree with TRBD1. Germline CDR1 reads KGHSH; CDR2 reads LQKENI. The CDR3 is 15 amino acids. Losses at the gene ends were 4 bases for V and 5 bases for J; bases not matched to a gene: 9. DNA for the CDR3: TGTGCCAGCTCACGAGGACAGGGGAATGGCGACGAGCAGTACTTC. Translated: CASSRGQGNGDEQYF.

The rearrangement links TRBV5-1 to TRBJ1-2; D unresolved. Trimming removed 3 bases from V and 3 bases from J, with 9 bases in between. CDR3 size: 13 residues. Germline CDR1 reads SGHRS; CDR2 reads YFSETQ. CDR3 sequence (DNA): TGCGCCAGCAGCTACGTCGGGTACTATGGCTACACCTTC. Translation: CASSYVGYYGYTF. The variable domain in full, completed from reference TRBV5-1 and TRBJ1-2, reads KAGVTQTPRYLIKTRGQQVTLSCSPISGHRSVSWYQQTPGQGLQFLFEYFSETQRNKGNFPGRFSGRQFSNSRSEMNVSTLELGDSALYLCASSYVGYYGYTFGSGTRLTVV.

The gene calls are TRBV5-4 and TRBJ2-5; no clear D gene. The end of the DNA aligns better with TRBJ2-7, so the J call may be wrong. From germline, CDR1 is SGHNT and CDR2 YYREEE (reference sequence). The CDR3 runs to 14 residues. The CDR3 coding sequence is TGTGCCAGCAGCTTTTCCACCCAGTTGGGCGAGCAGTACTTC. It yields the protein CASSFSTQLGEQYF.

In its sample, this clone was seen once. CDR3 coding DNA: TGCGCCAGCAGCCAAGACTCGTCGGGGGGACTCTCACGGACCCAGTACTTC. Protein product: CASSQDSSGGLSRTQYF. The chain employs TRBV4-1 and TRBJ2-5; 7 bases fit TRBD2. Germline V gene lookup returns CDR1 MGHRA and CDR2 YSYEKL. V was pared by 0 bases and J by 7 bases, with 14 bases of the junction left unmatched. The CDR3 is 17 residues long.

The chain links TRBV19 to TRBJ2-1, with 7 bases matching TRBD2. Germline V gene sequence: CDR1 LNHDA, CDR2 SQIVND (reference sequence). With V trimmed by 7 bases and J by 4 bases, 10 bases remained unmatched. The CDR3 runs to 15 residues. The CDR3 bases are TGTGCCAGTACCTTAGGACTAGGTCCATACAATGAGCAGTTCTTC. It translates to CASTLGLGPYNEQFF.

The CDR3 DNA reads as TGTGCCAGCAGCTACCAGGTCCCACCCAAGTATGGCTACACCTTC. Amino acid sequence: CASSYQVPPKYGYTF. The chain joins TRBV2 to TRBJ1-2; D gene uncertain. V lost 6 bases to trimming and J lost 5 bases, with 19 bases between them. The germline V gene has CDR1 SNHLY and CDR2 FYNNEI. The CDR3 contains 15 residues.

The rearrangement joins TRBV5-1 to TRBJ2-2, with 9 bases lining up with TRBD1. Germline values: CDR1 SGHRS, CDR2 YFSETQ. CDR3 length: 15 amino acids. The V segment lost 4 bases and the J segment 6 bases; nucleotides outside the gene matches: 7. This chain's CDR3 is CASSQRTGEAGELFF. CDR3 in DNA: TGCGCCAGCAGCCAGCGGACAGGGGAGGCCGGGGAGCTGTTTTTT.

This clone was found a few times. The chain joins TRBV7-3 to TRBJ2-4; possible D gene TRBD2, 5 bases. Germline-derived CDR1 and CDR2 are SGHTA and FQGTGA. The germline V and J ends were trimmed by 2 bases and 8 bases, with 10 bases remaining between them. This CDR3 has 13 residues. As DNA, the CDR3 is TGTGCCAGCAGCTTAGACTATACAGACATTCAGTACTTC. Its translation: CASSLDYTDIQYF. Full variable domain (outside the CDR3, taken from reference TRBV7-3 and TRBJ2-4): GAGVSQTPSNKVTEKGKYVELRCDPISGHTALYWYRQSLGQGPEFLIYFQGTGAADDSGLPNDRFFAVRPEGSVSTLKIQRTERGDSAVYLCASSLDYTDIQYFGAGTRLSVL.

V and J are TRBV30 and TRBJ2-3; TRBD2 might be the D (7 bases). Germline V CDR1 and CDR2: GTSNPN, SVGIG (reference sequence). The CDR3 spans 15 residues. Trimming took 5 bases from V and 4 from J, leaving 19 bases between them. The CDR3 DNA follows: TGTGCCTGGCTCGTTCCTAGGGGGGGCGCAGATACGCAGTATTTT. This sequence encodes CAWLVPRGGADTQYF.

The genes are TRBV12-5 and TRBJ2-5; D gene uncertain. In germline, CDR1 is LGHNT, CDR2 FRNRAP. This CDR3 has 14 amino acids. V dropped 5 bases and J dropped 2 bases, with 12 bases sitting between them. CDR3 coding DNA: TGTGCTAGTGGTCCGGGTTTACGGCAAGAGACCCAGTACTTC. It codes for CASGPGLRQETQYF.

The chain recombines TRBV19 with TRBJ1-2; 9 positions agree with TRBD1. J was trimmed by 1 base and V by 7 bases; bases with no gene match: 10. The CDR3 is made up of 16 amino acids. Germline V lookup: CDR1 LNHDA, CDR2 SQIVND (reference sequence). CDR3 in amino acids: CASITDRGGDNYGYTF. The CDR3 DNA is TGTGCCAGTATAACGGACAGGGGTGGCGATAACTATGGCTACACCTTC.

This sequence joins TRBV11-2 and TRBJ2-3; the D is unclear. Germline lookup yields CDR1 SGHAT and CDR2 FQNNGV. The V and J ends lost 2 bases and 4 bases respectively, with 13 bases between them. The CDR3 spans 15 residues. CDR3 residues: CASSLSFIPPDTQYF. DNA of the CDR3: TGTGCCAGCAGCTTATCGTTTATTCCCCCAGATACGCAGTATTTT.

This clone was observed a few times. The chain has TRBV7-2 and TRBJ1-4, with D possibly being TRBD1 (5 bases). CDR1 is SGHTA and CDR2 is FQGNSA in the germline V gene. This CDR3 is 13 amino acids long. The V and J ends lost 6 bases and 3 bases respectively, with 8 bases between them. The CDR3 sequence is CASRGGANEKLFF. For the CDR3, the DNA is TGTGCCAGCAGGGGGGGTGCTAATGAAAAACTGTTTTTT.

V is TRBV6-5 and J is TRBJ2-7, with 8 bases aligning to TRBD1. The CDR3 consists of 13 residues. With 8 bases clipped from V and 1 base from J, the junction kept 4 bases outside the gene matches. Germline V CDR1 and CDR2: MNHEY, SVGAGI. As DNA, the CDR3 is TGTGCCAGCGGACAGGGACGGTCCTACGAGCAGTACTTC. It codes for CASGQGRSYEQYF.